The clone carrying this T cell receptor beta chain was recorded a few times. Its antigen is not identified. Among the 120 or so subjects of the validation cohort, separate from the approximately 670-subject first cohort, were the donors. This sample is drawn from a study of cytomegalovirus exposure and HLA in healthy donors. On the study more broadly: It was reported in a later analysis that the same platform had been used for the 100 to 150 validation repertoires as for the 666 first-cohort repertoires. The study's findings and limits: Among TCR beta chains, those listed as cytomegalovirus-associated numbered over 150.

The CDR3 is 13 residues long. V gave up 6 bases and J gave up 2 bases, with 12 bases separating them. The V gene's germline CDR1 is SGHRS and CDR2 YFSETQ. Generated by immunoSEQ multiplex PCR, the TCRdb table keeps only in-frame clones and is missing some. Found here are 330,000 or so clones, more than 80% of them singletons; the top ten hold under 0.85%. Sequencing input: PBMCs. The sequence came from a woman aged 18-30 years in good health and CMV-seronegative. The chain is built from TRBV5-1 and TRBJ2-7; D may be TRBD1 (7 bases). CDR3 nucleotide sequence: TGCGCCAGCAAGGCGGGACAGACCTACGAGCAGTACTTC. It specifies CASKAGQTYEQYF.